This TCR beta chain was recorded in a study of shared clonotypes between healthy human individuals. Findings and limits, study-wide: Compared with memory subsets, naive subsets generally had larger estimated richness.

Every immunoSEQ plate was one replicate of a subset's evenly spread DNA. TCRdb keeps only in-frame clones here, not all; method: immunoSEQ multiplex PCR. The profile shows over 800,000 clones, 80% to 95% of them singletons. Terminally differentiated effector memory CD45RA+ cells were excluded by CCR7 positive selection of CD45RO-negative cells. Details on this clone: Its cognate antigen is unknown.

The sequencing sample was made of naive CD8+ T cells sorted from blood. The receptor was isolated from a young man in good health.

CDR3 sequence: CVRNGTANTGELFF. The CDR3 bases are TGTGTCAGAAACGGGACAGCGAACACCGGGGAGCTGTTTTTT. The chain uses TRBV7-5 and TRBJ2-2; the tabulated D call, TRBD1, remains unverified against the DNA. TRBV7-5 is tagged as a pseudogene. The CDR3 has 14 residues.